The entry below describes one TCR beta chain. The sample belongs to a study of memory CD4+ T cells and cytomegalovirus serostatus. Single viable CD3+CD4+CD8-CD45RO+ cells were sorted as the memory CD4+ T cells. The method was immunoSEQ multiplex PCR; TCRdb's version includes in-frame clones alone and lacks a portion of them. The data contain under 70,000 clones, roughly 77% of them singletons. CDR3 length: 15 amino acids. V lost 0 bases, J lost 0 bases, and 9 bases lay in between. CDR1 is MNHNS, CDR2 SASEGT, per germline. The TCR originated in an adult in good health and CMV-seronegative. The sequencing sample was made of memory CD4+ T cells from blood. The chain carries TRBV6-1 and TRBJ2-7; tentatively, D is TRBD2 (5 bases). The CDR3 loop is CASSEASVASYEQYF. Here the CDR3 DNA reads TGTGCCAGCAGTGAAGCTAGCGTTGCCTCCTACGAGCAGTACTTC.